A selection of T cell receptor beta chains follows, all from one sample in a study of beta chain features in type 1 diabetes. Sequenced by immunoSEQ multiplex PCR; TCRdb stores in-frame clones only, minus some. Among about 340,000 clones listed, approximately 13% were seen once. Sample: naive CD4+ T cells from blood. These receptors all stem from a woman between 18 and 29 years old with type 1 diabetes. Each CDR3 is given with its conserved first and last residue. D genes are given only for firm matches. Not every row has a clone size; where given, it reads once, few, many or a size class.

clone size: few
D gene: -
V gene: TRBV7-2
J gene: TRBJ2-2
CDR3 DNA: TGTGCCAGCAGCCCCCGCCAGGGTTCAGCCGGGGAGCTGTTTTTT
CDR3 protein: CASSPRQGSAGELFF

clone size: few
D gene: -
V gene: TRBV19
J gene: TRBJ2-1
CDR3 DNA: TGTGCCAGTAGTGGTGTAGAGCGATACAATGAGCAGTTCTTC
CDR3 protein: CASSGVERYNEQFF

clone size: few
D gene: TRBD1
V gene: TRBV19
J gene: TRBJ1-1
CDR3 DNA: TGTGCCAGCCACAGGGGTCCACCCATGAACACTGAAGCTTTCTTT
CDR3 protein: CASHRGPPMNTEAFF

clone size: -
D gene: -
V gene: TRBV9
J gene: TRBJ1-1
CDR3 DNA: TGTGCCAGCAGCGCTACCCCGAACGCTGAAGCTTTCTTT
CDR3 protein: CASSATPNAEAFF

clone size: -
D gene: TRBD1
V gene: TRBV2
J gene: TRBJ1-4
CDR3 DNA: TGTGCCAGCAGCTCATTGACAGGGAATAATGAAAAACTGTTTTTT
CDR3 protein: CASSSLTGNNEKLFF

clone size: -
D gene: -
V gene: TRBV4-1
J gene: TRBJ2-3
CDR3 DNA: TGCGCCAGCAGCCAAGATCGAGGCACAGATACGCAGTATTTT
CDR3 protein: CASSQDRGTDTQYF

clone size: few
D gene: -
V gene: TRBV28
J gene: TRBJ1-2
CDR3 DNA: TGTGCCAGCAGTCCGCGGGGGGAGGGGTATGGCTACACCTTC
CDR3 protein: CASSPRGEGYGYTF

clone size: -
D gene: TRBD2
V gene: TRBV7-2
J gene: TRBJ2-7
CDR3 DNA: TGTGCCAGCAGAGTAGCGGGGGGCTCCTACGAGCAGTACTTC
CDR3 protein: CASRVAGGSYEQYF

clone size: once
D gene: -
V gene: TRBV28
J gene: TRBJ2-5
CDR3 DNA: TGTGCCAGCAGCTTGGGGGGCCGGGGGGCCGGGGAGACCCAGTACTTC
CDR3 protein: CASSLGGRGAGETQYF

clone size: -
D gene: -
V gene: TRBV5-1
J gene: TRBJ2-5
CDR3 DNA: TGCGCCAGCAGCTTGGATGCGAGGGGGCAAGAGACCCAGTACTTC
CDR3 protein: CASSLDARGQETQYF

clone size: -
D gene: -
V gene: TRBV5-4
J gene: TRBJ1-2
CDR3 DNA: TGTGCCAGCAGCTTGGAGATAGGGGGTGGCTACACCTTC
CDR3 protein: CASSLEIGGGYTF

clone size: -
D gene: TRBD2
V gene: TRBV7-8
J gene: TRBJ2-1
CDR3 DNA: TGTGCCAGCAGCCCACACGCGGGGACTAGCGCCTCCCTCGGGGAGTTCTTC
CDR3 protein: CASSPHAGTSASLGEFF

clone size: -
D gene: -
V gene: TRBV30
J gene: TRBJ1-1
CDR3 DNA: TGTGCCTGGTCGATACAGGGCTTGAACACTGAAGCTTTCTTT
CDR3 protein: CAWSIQGLNTEAFF

clone size: few
D gene: TRBD2
V gene: TRBV2
J gene: TRBJ2-2
CDR3 DNA: TGTGCCAGCACCTGGGGGGGTCTCACCGGGGAGCTGTTTTTT
CDR3 protein: CASTWGGLTGELFF

clone size: -
D gene: -
V gene: TRBV2
J gene: TRBJ2-7
CDR3 DNA: TGTGCCAGCACCTTAGGGGTGGTCTACGAGCAGTACTTC
CDR3 protein: CASTLGVVYEQYF

clone size: -
D gene: TRBD2
V gene: TRBV5-4
J gene: TRBJ2-3
CDR3 DNA: TGTGCCAGCAGCTTGGACCTTAGCGGGGTTAGCACAGATACGCAGTATTTT
CDR3 protein: CASSLDLSGVSTDTQYF

clone size: few
D gene: TRBD1
V gene: TRBV19
J gene: TRBJ2-3
CDR3 DNA: TGTGCCAGTAATCCGGGACAGGGGGCAGATACGCAGTATTTT
CDR3 protein: CASNPGQGADTQYF

clone size: -
D gene: -
V gene: TRBV5-1
J gene: TRBJ2-5
CDR3 DNA: TGCGCCAGCAGTCTGGACAGTCAAGAGACCCAGTACTTC
CDR3 protein: CASSLDSQETQYF